This is a list of T cell receptor beta chains from one sample in a study of T cells in Graves' hyperthyroidism and ophthalmopathy. TCRdb re-called the multiplex PCR reads through MiXCR, storing one row per CDR3 protein. The table has some 600,000 distinct CDR3 sequences, 14% seen once. Sequencing input: blood. The receptors stem from a woman in her twenties or thirties with Graves' hyperthyroidism that later progressed to Graves' ophthalmopathy. Each CDR3 is given with its conserved first and last residue. The D gene is left open where the match is weak. Rows may omit the clone size; those that give it use once, few, many or a size class.

clone size	D gene	CDR3 length	V gene	J gene	CDR3 protein	CDR3 DNA
few	TRBD2	15	TRBV4-2	TRBJ2-3	CASSPGLAATDTQYF	TGTGCCAGCAGCCCCGGACTAGCGGCTACAGATACGCAGTATTTT
many	TRBD2	14	TRBV12-3/TRBV12-4	TRBJ2-3	CASHWGGDPDTQYF	TGTGCCAGCCACTGGGGGGGAGACCCAGATACGCAGTATTTT
few	NA	16	TRBV19	TRBJ1-6	CASSITLSSYNSPLHF	TGTGCCAGTAGTATAACACTCAGTTCCTATAATTCACCCCTCCACTTT
many	NA	13	TRBV24-1	TRBJ2-3	CATSVGALNTQYF	TGTGCCACCAGTGTAGGGGCCTTGAATACGCAGTATTTT
NA	NA	14	TRBV2	TRBJ1-4	CASRIQVAIGKLFF	TGTGCCAGCAGAATACAGGTGGCGATAGGAAAACTGTTTTTT
NA	NA	16	TRBV7-9	TRBJ2-6	CASSYSVGSGANVLTF	TGTGCCAGCAGCTACTCTGTGGGCTCTGGGGCCAACGTCCTGACTTTC
many	NA	16	TRBV11-2	TRBJ2-2	CASSLSGGANTGELFF	TGTGCCAGCAGCTTATCGGGCGGCGCGAACACCGGGGAGCTGTTTTTT
many	NA	14	TRBV13	TRBJ1-1	CASSSRASGTEAFF	TGTGCCAGCAGCTCCCGGGCCTCGGGCACTGAAGCTTTCTTT
many	TRBD1	13	TRBV3-1	TRBJ2-1	CASSQCRGNEQFF	TGTGCCAGCAGCCAGTGCAGGGGGAATGAGCAGTTCTTC
many	NA	11	TRBV20-1	TRBJ2-7	CSAREGIEQYF	TGCAGTGCTAGAGAGGGCATAGAGCAGTACTTC
many	NA	15	TRBV12-3/TRBV12-4	TRBJ1-5	CASNRGGGMDQPQHF	TGTGCCAGCAATAGGGGGGGAGGAATGGATCAGCCCCAGCATTTT
many	NA	13	TRBV3-1	TRBJ1-2	CATSPTVSGGYTF	TGTGCCACCTCACCCACAGTCTCGGGTGGCTACACCTTC
NA	NA	15	TRBV7-9	TRBJ2-1	CASRLSLSRGNEQFF	TGTGCCAGCAGGCTTTCACTATCTAGGGGCAATGAGCAGTTCTTC
NA	TRBD1	14	TRBV29-1	TRBJ1-2	CSVRRDRANYGYTF	TGCAGCGTTCGAAGGGACAGAGCTAACTATGGCTACACCTTC
NA	NA	14	TRBV10-1	TRBJ1-1	CASRRNGPNTEAFF	TGCGCCAGCAGAAGAAATGGGCCGAACACTGAAGCTTTCTTT
NA	NA	14	TRBV6-1	TRBJ2-1	CASLGRGSYNEQFF	TGTGCCAGCCTTGGTAGGGGGTCCTACAATGAGCAGTTCTTC
many	TRBD1	14	TRBV10-3	TRBJ2-7	CAITETGGMYEQYF	TGTGCCATCACCGAGACAGGGGGCATGTACGAGCAGTACTTC
many	TRBD2	15	TRBV6-2/TRBV6-3	TRBJ2-7	CASSWAGTTTLEQYF	TGTGCCAGCAGTTGGGCCGGGACTACAACTCTCGAGCAGTACTTC
many	NA	16	TRBV6-1	TRBJ2-1	CASSEGITEGQGEQFF	TGTGCCAGCAGTGAAGGAATCACGGAGGGGCAGGGTGAGCAGTTCTTC
NA	TRBD2	15	TRBV6-1	TRBJ2-2	CASRRTSGRTGELFF	TGTGCCAGCAGACGAACTAGCGGGAGGACCGGGGAGCTGTTTTTT
many	TRBD1	14	TRBV12-3/TRBV12-4	TRBJ1-4	CASRTDRANEKLFF	TGTGCCAGCAGAACGGACAGGGCGAATGAAAAACTGTTTTTT
many	NA	12	TRBV30	TRBJ2-7	CAWSGIPPEQYF	TGTGCCTGGAGCGGGATACCTCCCGAGCAGTACTTC
NA	TRBD2	17	TRBV2	TRBJ2-1	CASSPSGLAGFYNEQFF	TGTGCCAGCAGCCCCTCGGGACTAGCGGGATTCTACAATGAGCAGTTCTTC
few	TRBD2	15	TRBV18	TRBJ2-7	CASSPGGQGSFEQYF	TGTGCCAGCTCACCGGGAGGGCAGGGTTCCTTCGAGCAGTACTTC
NA	NA	13	TRBV19	TRBJ2-1	CASMGYSYNEQFF	TGTGCCAGTATGGGGTACTCCTACAATGAGCAGTTCTTC
many	NA	13	TRBV24-1	TRBJ2-2	CATSVDPTGELFF	TGTGCCACCAGTGTCGACCCCACCGGGGAGCTGTTTTTT
many	NA	16	TRBV19	TRBJ2-2	CASSDIGLANTGELFF	TGTGCCAGTAGTGACATAGGGCTCGCGAACACCGGGGAGCTGTTTTTT
many	TRBD2	15	TRBV19	TRBJ2-3	CASSIAAGGPDTQYF	TGTGCCAGTAGTATAGCGGCGGGAGGGCCAGATACGCAGTATTTT
NA	TRBD2	14	TRBV12-3/TRBV12-4	TRBJ2-1	CASSDSGRVYEQFF	TGTGCCAGCAGTGATAGCGGGAGGGTCTATGAGCAGTTCTTC
NA	NA	18	TRBV12-3/TRBV12-4	TRBJ2-2	CASSRTGGREGLNWELFF	TGTGCCAGCAGTCGTACAGGGGGGCGGGAGGGCCTCAATTGGGAGCTGTTTTTT
NA	NA	13	TRBV10-3	TRBJ1-2	CAISATKNYGYTF	TGTGCCATCAGTGCTACAAAAAACTATGGCTACACCTTC